The 2 T cell receptor beta chains listed next were all sequenced from one sample in a study of blood T cell repertoires in COVID-19. Here immunoSEQ multiplex PCR was the method, and the copy in TCRdb shows in-frame clones only, minus some. The sample records 11,000 to 15,000 clones, roughly nine tenths being singletons. Input material: peripheral blood. The receptor set was obtained from a human donor in a cohort sampled during active COVID-19.

For this clone: Additional DNA sequences in this sample encode the identical CDR3. The chain links TRBV7-3 to TRBJ2-3, with 8 bases that match TRBD2. Germline V gives CDR1 SGHTA, CDR2 FQGTGA. The V segment lost 2 bases and the J segment 2 bases; nucleotides outside the gene matches: 3. CDR3 length: 15 amino acids. The DNA for the CDR3 is TGTGCCAGCAGCTTAGCGGGAGGATCCACAGATACGCAGTATTTT. The encoded protein is CASSLAGGSTDTQYF.

The chain combines TRBV7-9 with TRBJ2-2; 9 bases line up with TRBD2. In germline, CDR1 is SEHNR, CDR2 FQNEAQ (reference sequence). Trimming removed 3 bases from V and 4 bases from J; junction bases left unmatched: 6. CDR3 length: 16 amino acids. The DNA for the CDR3 is TGTGCCAGCAGCTTCGGCTTTAGCGGGAGCACCGGGGAGCTGTTTTTT. Translating it yields CASSFGFSGSTGELFF.